This paragraph covers one T cell receptor (beta chain) sequence. What it binds is unknown. The PCR made use of 60 Vbeta and 13 Jbeta primers. TCRdb's copy holds only in-frame clones and misses some; the assay was immunoSEQ multiplex PCR. This table has about 130,000 clones, around 69% appearing once. Germline V gene data show CDR1 as SGDLS and CDR2 as YYNGEE. Trimming cost V 4 bases and J 0 bases; bases outside gene matches: 9. The CDR3 covers 17 residues. The sample comes from a study of cytomegalovirus exposure and HLA in healthy donors. Study context: Researchers previously reported finding more than 100 million unique TCR beta sequences from 170 million or so T cells. Of all 400 or so donors who were genotyped, 70% to 85% belonged to the Caucasian-associated ancestry cluster. Study-wide findings and caveats: An analysis that came later showed most CMV-associated TCR beta chains appearing HLA-restricted.

The TCR originated in a human donor in good health. Material for sequencing was PBMCs. The gene calls are TRBV9 and TRBJ2-2; 7 bases are a match to TRBD1. The CDR3 coding sequence is TGTGCCAGCAGCCACGAGACCGGGACAGCGAACACCGGGGAGCTGTTTTTT. Translating it yields CASSHETGTANTGELFF.